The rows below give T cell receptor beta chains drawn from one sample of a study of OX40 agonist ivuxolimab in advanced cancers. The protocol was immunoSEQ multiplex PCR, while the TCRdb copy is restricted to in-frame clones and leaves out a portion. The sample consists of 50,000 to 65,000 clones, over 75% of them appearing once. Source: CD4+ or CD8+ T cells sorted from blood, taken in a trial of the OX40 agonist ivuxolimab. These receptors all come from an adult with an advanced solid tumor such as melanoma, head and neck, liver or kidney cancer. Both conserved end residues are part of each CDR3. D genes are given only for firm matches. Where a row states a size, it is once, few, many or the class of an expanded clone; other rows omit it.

CDR3 protein: CASSVGTVSGNTIYF
CDR3 DNA: TGTGCCAGCAGCGTCGGGACAGTCTCTGGAAACACCATATATTTT
J gene: TRBJ1-3
clone size: few
V gene: TRBV9
D gene: TRBD1

CDR3 protein: CASSPRVGTGNNSPLHF
CDR3 DNA: TGTGCCAGCAGCCCTAGAGTAGGGACAGGGAATAATTCACCCCTCCACTTT
J gene: TRBJ1-6
clone size: .
V gene: TRBV11-2
D gene: TRBD1

CDR3 protein: CASSSGQITGELFF
CDR3 DNA: TGCGCCAGCAGTTCGGGACAAATTACCGGGGAGCTGTTTTTT
J gene: TRBJ2-2
clone size: once
V gene: TRBV5-1
D gene: .

CDR3 protein: CASSLSGNQPQHF
CDR3 DNA: TGTGCCAGCAGCTTATCCGGGAATCAGCCCCAGCATTTT
J gene: TRBJ1-5
clone size: .
V gene: TRBV11-3
D gene: .

CDR3 protein: CAITERDRPYGYTF
CDR3 DNA: TGTGCCATCACCGAGCGGGACAGACCCTATGGCTACACCTTC
J gene: TRBJ1-2
clone size: .
V gene: TRBV10-3
D gene: TRBD1

CDR3 protein: CASRLAGRDRGRPNQPQHF
CDR3 DNA: TGTGCAAGTCGCTTAGCGGGTAGGGACAGGGGGCGTCCCAATCAGCCCCAGCATTTT
J gene: TRBJ1-5
clone size: .
V gene: TRBV12-2
D gene: .

CDR3 protein: CASRGRDRPNEKLFF
CDR3 DNA: TGTGCCAGCAGGGGGCGGGACAGGCCTAATGAAAAACTGTTTTTT
J gene: TRBJ1-4
clone size: .
V gene: TRBV6-5
D gene: TRBD1

CDR3 protein: CASSPQGGYNEQFF
CDR3 DNA: TGTGCCAGCTCCCCCCAGGGCGGCTACAATGAGCAGTTCTTC
J gene: TRBJ2-1
clone size: .
V gene: TRBV18
D gene: .

CDR3 protein: CASSVVGSGNTIYF
CDR3 DNA: TGTGCCAGCAGCGTAGTGGGGTCTGGAAACACCATATATTTT
J gene: TRBJ1-3
clone size: .
V gene: TRBV9
D gene: .

CDR3 protein: CASSLRDNTQYF
CDR3 DNA: TGCGCCAGCAGCTTGCGGGACAATACGCAGTATTTT
J gene: TRBJ2-3
clone size: .
V gene: TRBV5-1
D gene: .

CDR3 protein: CASSVQGGGAGELFF
CDR3 DNA: TGTGCCAGCAGTGTACAGGGGGGAGGCGCCGGGGAGCTGTTTTTT
J gene: TRBJ2-2
clone size: few
V gene: TRBV7-3
D gene: TRBD1

CDR3 protein: CASEFSTDTQYF
CDR3 DNA: TGTGCCAGCGAGTTTAGCACAGATACGCAGTATTTT
J gene: TRBJ2-3
clone size: .
V gene: TRBV2
D gene: .

CDR3 protein: CASSRQGLNTEAFF
CDR3 DNA: TGCGCCAGCAGCAGACAGGGTCTGAACACTGAAGCTTTCTTT
J gene: TRBJ1-1
clone size: .
V gene: TRBV5-1
D gene: TRBD1

CDR3 protein: CASSDPGTSGGAYNEQFF
CDR3 DNA: TGTGCCAGTAGCGACCCGGGGACTAGCGGGGGGGCCTACAATGAGCAGTTCTTC
J gene: TRBJ2-1
clone size: .
V gene: TRBV19
D gene: TRBD2

CDR3 protein: CASSLVGETQYF
CDR3 DNA: TGTGCCAGCAGTCTAGTGGGGGAGACCCAGTACTTC
J gene: TRBJ2-5
clone size: .
V gene: TRBV27
D gene: .

CDR3 protein: CASSLLNRGNSGNTIYF
CDR3 DNA: TGTGCCAGCAGCCTCTTAAACAGGGGGAACTCTGGAAACACCATATATTTT
J gene: TRBJ1-3
clone size: .
V gene: TRBV7-9
D gene: TRBD1

CDR3 protein: CATSRNDPGSTALLLF
CDR3 DNA: TGTGCCACCAGCAGAAACGACCCGGGATCCACAGCCCTCCTCCTCTTC
J gene: TRBJ2-1
clone size: .
V gene: TRBV15
D gene: .

CDR3 protein: CASSLIGSGNQPQHF
CDR3 DNA: TGTGCCAGCAGCTTGATTGGGTCCGGGAATCAGCCCCAGCATTTT
J gene: TRBJ1-5
clone size: .
V gene: TRBV5-5
D gene: .

CDR3 protein: CASSTFGDNYGYTF
CDR3 DNA: TGTGCCAGCAGTACCTTTGGAGATAACTATGGCTACACCTTC
J gene: TRBJ1-2
clone size: .
V gene: TRBV2
D gene: .

CDR3 protein: CSATGSYEQYF
CDR3 DNA: TGCAGTGCTACAGGCTCCTACGAGCAGTACTTC
J gene: TRBJ2-7
clone size: .
V gene: TRBV20-1
D gene: .

CDR3 protein: CASSARDRVMSEQYF
CDR3 DNA: TGTGCCAGCAGCGCTCGGGACAGGGTAATGAGCGAGCAGTACTTC
J gene: TRBJ2-7
clone size: .
V gene: TRBV7-8
D gene: TRBD1